This TCR beta chain was identified in a study of T cell responses to AZD1222 COVID-19 vaccine (dated by TCRdb to about 2021). Notes on the research overall: AZD1222 recipients with second doses at about 4 weeks or about 12 weeks were pooled, because spike-specific TCR depth and breadth did not differ between schedules. TCR sequencing was performed for about 250 trial participants, of whom some 200 were given two doses of AZD1222 and some 25 were given two doses of MenACWY control vaccine. Trial participants were enrolled by age into 18-55, 56-69 and 70-plus year subgroups, with 148, 28 and 57 TCR-sequenced participants respectively.

From its cysteine to its phenylalanine, the CDR3 spans 13 amino acids. The DNA shown is the 39-base CDR3, in frame from base 1. Trimming costs V 4 bases and J 4 bases, and their ends lie 14 bases apart. CDR1 and CDR2 are read off the germline V gene as SQVTM and ANQGSEA. Study-level results and caveats: Vaccine-associated CD4 TCRs spanned the whole spike protein, with dominant responses in regions 160-218 and 743-854. The 56-69-year group was small, and its depth increase did not reach significance, likely because of low power. Most participants were white British and females outnumbered males, and the authors suggested that clonal diversity may have been underestimated. Conclusions about previously exposed vaccinees are limited, since just six AZD1222 recipients were seropositive for SARS-CoV-2 at baseline. Because no day 14 peak-response samples were available, repertoires were characterized only after the peak T cell response. Reportedly, almost half of the unique spike-specific TCRs recognized epitopes lying outside the regions that are mutated in the B.1.351 and B.1.1.7 variants. Spike-specific TCR breadth and depth rose significantly after two AZD1222 doses compared with day 0 and with MenACWY recipients.

The CDR3 regions of human TCRbeta chains were analyzed by immunosequencing. In the authors' own workflow: TCRs in the repertoires were compared against a reference library of SARS-CoV-2-specific TCRs that had been generated with the MIRA antigen-specificity platform. Breadth meant the fraction of unique TCRs that were SARS-CoV-2-associated, whereas depth meant the fraction of total T cells that were SARS-CoV-2-associated. Using the MIRA data, each spike-specific TCR was mapped to the spike region that the TCR reacts to and placed in a CD4 or CD8 class. Log10-transformed breadth and depth values were compared by one-way ANOVA with Sidak's multiple comparisons tests. The table was pulled from immuneACCESS by TCRdb, which kept in-frame rearrangements only. Such tables lose some clones; where checked, under half of the loss comes from unresolved V genes, and the rest has no known cause. V and J calls and clone size are given by that table; D and trimming were obtained from the DNA. The sample has roughly 120,000 clones on record, around 81% of them singletons. The ten top clones hold 4% to 5% of the sample.

The intended sense of this specimen's time point label: baseline before first vaccination. Samples from vaccinated people were obtained from the UK trials COV001 and COV002, which included a single-blind randomized controlled phase 2/3 trial of AZD1222 (ChAdOx1 nCoV-19) in healthy adults. For TCRbeta chain sequencing, PBMC samples were collected from trial participants at day 0 and at day 28 after the second dose. On this clone itself: The target of this receptor is not known. No much larger clonotype is one base removed from it; base qualities were not supplied.

The clonotype comes from an adult in good health. The V and J genes are TRBV29-1 and TRBJ2-7, with the D gene not confidently named. The material sequenced was peripheral blood, taken on day 0 of AZD1222 vaccination. The CDR3 protein sequence reads: CSVVTGPRYEQYF. The sequence in DNA is TGCAGCGTTGTCACCGGACCTCGGTACGAGCAGTACTTC.